This is a list of T cell receptor beta chains from one sample in a study of T cells in Graves' hyperthyroidism and ophthalmopathy. TCRdb reprocessed the multiplex PCR reads via MiXCR and lists one record per CDR3 protein. Found here are hundreds of thousands of distinct CDR3 sequences, 11% to 15% of them singletons; the top ten hold about 10%. The specimen was blood. These receptors originate from a woman aged 18-30 years with Graves' hyperthyroidism. Both conserved end residues are part of each CDR3. The D gene is left open where the match is weak. Expanded clones are given a class, and other clones once, few, many or no size at all.

d_gene,v_gene,j_gene,abundance,CDR3nt,CDR3aa
-,TRBV3-1,TRBJ1-1,few,TGTGCCAGCTGCCAATTCACGGGAGGCAGCGGAGCTTTCTTT,CASCQFTGGSGAFF
-,TRBV20-1,TRBJ2-1,once,TGCAGTGCTAGAGTGGGTGCCTCCGGGGCCTACACCAAATACAATGAGCAGTTCTTC,CSARVGASGAYTKYNEQFF
TRBD2,TRBV9,TRBJ2-7,-,TGTGCCAGCAGCGTATCGGGAGGCTTGCACGAGCAGTACTTC,CASSVSGGLHEQYF
TRBD1,TRBV6-1,TRBJ1-5,few,TGTGCCAAGCCCGTAACAGGGGTGAGAGCTCAGCCCCAGCATTTT,CAKPVTGVRAQPQHF
-,TRBV11-2,TRBJ1-1,many,TGTGCCAGCAATCTAAGACAGGCGAACACTGAAGCTTTCTTT,CASNLRQANTEAFF
-,TRBV6-6,TRBJ1-1,many,TGTGCCAGCAGTTACTCGAAACAGATGAACACTGAAGCTTTCTTT,CASSYSKQMNTEAFF
-,TRBV12-3/TRBV12-4,TRBJ2-3,many,TGTGCCAGCACCCCCCTTGCGGGAACAGATACGCAGTATTTT,CASTPLAGTDTQYF
TRBD1,TRBV7-3,TRBJ2-5,many,TGTGCCAGCAGCTTAAATAAGGGGGCGGCAGAGACCCAGTACTTC,CASSLNKGAAETQYF
-,TRBV28,TRBJ2-2,-,TGTGCCAGCAGTTTATGGGGGGGCCCCGGGGAGCTGTTTTTT,CASSLWGGPGELFF
-,TRBV20-1,TRBJ2-1,many,TGCAGTGGTTTGGGAATCAATGAGCAGTTCTTC,CSGLGINEQFF
-,TRBV28,TRBJ2-5,many,TGTGCCAGCACCGCTCCCGGGGCCGGTGAGACCCAGTACTTC,CASTAPGAGETQYF
TRBD1,TRBV7-9,TRBJ2-1,many,TGTGCCAGCAGCTCGGTCCGGGACAGGGGTCTCAATGAGCAGTTCTTC,CASSSVRDRGLNEQFF
-,TRBV28,TRBJ2-6,-,TGTGCCAGCAGTTTTCCTTTGAGCTCTGGGGCCAACGTCCTGACTTTC,CASSFPLSSGANVLTF
TRBD2,TRBV20-1,TRBJ2-2,many,TGCAATGCCCCTAGTAGCGGGAGTCTTGAAGGGTCCTGTGCCGGGGAGCTGTTTTTT,CNAPSSGSLEGSCAGELFF
TRBD2,TRBV18,TRBJ2-6,-,TGTGCCAGCTCACTCGCGGGAGGCCGCGTTTCTGGGGCCAACGTCCTGACTTTC,CASSLAGGRVSGANVLTF
TRBD2,TRBV28,TRBJ2-1,many,TGTGCCAGCACCATGGGACTAGCGGGCTCCTACAATGAGCAGTTCTTC,CASTMGLAGSYNEQFF
-,TRBV4-1,TRBJ2-3,few,TGCGCCAGCAGCCAAGATTACACAGCGAGGGATACGCAGTATTTT,CASSQDYTARDTQYF
TRBD2,TRBV13,TRBJ2-1,-,TGTGCCTCGGGGTGGCGGGAGAGGCTCTACAATGAGCAGTTCTTC,CASGWRERLYNEQFF
-,TRBV7-8,TRBJ2-7,many,TGTGCCAGCAGCCTTAGACTAGGGGGCTACGAGCAGTACTTC,CASSLRLGGYEQYF
-,TRBV20-1,TRBJ1-3,-,TGCAGTGCCACGTACGACATGCGGGGCACCATATATTTT,CSATYDMRGTIYF
-,TRBV29-1,TRBJ1-5,many,TGCAGCGTGGGCGGACTCGGTAGTCAGCCCCAGCATTTT,CSVGGLGSQPQHF
TRBD2,TRBV27,TRBJ2-1,few,TGTGCCAGCAGCCGACCCCTAGCGGGAGGTCTACATGAGCAGTTCTTC,CASSRPLAGGLHEQFF
-,TRBV28,TRBJ2-1,many,TGTGCCAGCAGTTTAGGCGGTTTTATTGAGCAGTTCTTC,CASSLGGFIEQFF
-,TRBV19,TRBJ1-2,few,TGTGCCAGTAGAACTCCCGGGCAGGAGTACTATGGCTACACCTTC,CASRTPGQEYYGYTF
-,TRBV2,TRBJ1-2,many,TGTGCCAGCAGTCTCCACAATTATGGCTACACCTTC,CASSLHNYGYTF
TRBD1,TRBV18,TRBJ2-7,many,TGTGCCAGCTCACCGACAGGGGTATCCGAGCAGTACTTC,CASSPTGVSEQYF
-,TRBV10-3,TRBJ2-2,-,TGTGCCATCAAGAGCGGAAACACCGGGGAGCTGTTTTTT,CAIKSGNTGELFF
TRBD1,TRBV10-3,TRBJ1-1,-,TGTGCCAGTCATTCCGGACAGGGGTACACTGAAGCTTTCTTT,CASHSGQGYTEAFF
TRBD2,TRBV24-1,TRBJ2-3,-,TGTGCCACCAGTGAGCGCCGACTAGCGGGAGGCCCCACAGATACGCAGTATTTT,CATSERRLAGGPTDTQYF
-,TRBV2,TRBJ2-7,many,TGTGCCAGCAGTGGGCAGAGAGGGAACGAGCAGTACTTC,CASSGQRGNEQYF
-,TRBV28,TRBJ1-5,many,TGTGCCAGCAGTTTCCCAGGGGGCAATCAGCCCCAGCATTTT,CASSFPGGNQPQHF
TRBD1,TRBV27,TRBJ1-4,-,TGTGCCAGCAGTAGGAGGGACAGGGGGCGTGAAAAACTGTTTTTT,CASSRRDRGREKLFF
-,TRBV6-2/TRBV6-3,TRBJ1-5,many,TGTGCCAGCAGTTACGTACTAACAGAGAATCAGCCCCAGCATTTT,CASSYVLTENQPQHF
-,TRBV6-4,TRBJ2-3,-,TGTGCCACCCGAGGGACGAGGGGCACAGATACGCAGTATTTT,CATRGTRGTDTQYF
-,TRBV11-2,TRBJ2-2,many,TGTGCCAGCAGCTTAGACCAGTATATGGGCGGTTCGAACACCGGGGAGCTGTTTTTT,CASSLDQYMGGSNTGELFF
-,TRBV20-1,TRBJ2-7,few,TGCAGTGCTAGGACTACAGGATCCCACGAGCAGTACTTC,CSARTTGSHEQYF
-,TRBV11-3,TRBJ2-1,many,TGTGCCAGCAGCTTAGGTCGTGGTTTCCACAATGAGCAGTTCTTC,CASSLGRGFHNEQFF
-,TRBV12-3/TRBV12-4,TRBJ2-1,few,TGTGCCAGCAGACTTGGACTTCGAAGGCCCTACAATGAGCAGTTCTTC,CASRLGLRRPYNEQFF
-,TRBV5-4,TRBJ2-7,few,TGTGCCAGCAGCTTGGAGGTTGGCGGGCCCGCCTACGAGCAGTACTTC,CASSLEVGGPAYEQYF
-,TRBV3-1,TRBJ2-1,-,TGTGCCAGCAGCCAAGTCGGAGCCCAGTTCTTC,CASSQVGAQFF
-,TRBV11-2,TRBJ2-2,few,TGTGCCAGCAGCTCAAAATTCGGGGTGGCCGGGGAGCTGTTTTTT,CASSSKFGVAGELFF
-,TRBV13,TRBJ2-2,many,TGTGCCAGCAGCTTCGGACATCAGGCCGGGGAGCTGTTTTTT,CASSFGHQAGELFF
-,TRBV20-1,TRBJ2-5,-,TGCAGTGCTAGTTTCGCGGGTGAGACCCAGTACTTC,CSASFAGETQYF
TRBD2,TRBV2,TRBJ2-1,many,TGTGCCAGCGTTGGGACTAGAGGGCGTGTCAATGAGCAGTTCTTC,CASVGTRGRVNEQFF
-,TRBV7-2,TRBJ2-1,few,TGTGCCAGCAGCCCTACCCTAGCACGCAATGAGCAGTTCTTC,CASSPTLARNEQFF
TRBD2,TRBV30,TRBJ2-5,-,TGTGCCTGGGCCGGGACTAGCGGGTCCCCGGCCCAGTACTTC,CAWAGTSGSPAQYF
-,TRBV5-6,TRBJ1-2,many,TGTGCCAGCAGCCGTCAGGGATTGGGCTATGGCTACACCTTC,CASSRQGLGYGYTF
TRBD1,TRBV7-6,TRBJ1-1,many,TGTGCCAGCAGCTCGACAAGGGGGCTGAACACTGAAGCTTTCTTT,CASSSTRGLNTEAFF
-,TRBV27,TRBJ1-5,many,TGTGCCAGTAGTAGGCGCAATCAGCCCCAGCATTTT,CASSRRNQPQHF
-,TRBV5-6,TRBJ1-1,many,TGTGCCAGCAGCTCCGTAGGGGAGTTAATAAACACTGAAGCTTTCTTT,CASSSVGELINTEAFF
-,TRBV7-6,TRBJ2-5,-,TGTGCCAGCAGCTCCGCCATCAGGGAGACCCAGTACTTC,CASSSAIRETQYF
TRBD2,TRBV19,TRBJ2-7,-,TGTGCCAGTAGTATAAAATCGACTAGCGGTTACTACGAGCAGTACTTC,CASSIKSTSGYYEQYF
-,TRBV5-6,TRBJ2-5,few,TGTGCCAGCAGCGCGGAGATTATGGGGACCCAGTACTTC,CASSAEIMGTQYF
-,TRBV2,TRBJ1-2,few,TGTGCCAGCAGTTCGCTCGCGCGGGCGGGGAGACTTCGTGGCTACACCTTC,CASSSLARAGRLRGYTF
-,TRBV29-1,TRBJ2-5,many,TGCAGCGTTGATTCCAGGCCCAACCAAGAGACCCAGTACTTC,CSVDSRPNQETQYF
-,TRBV7-2,TRBJ1-1,few,TGTGCCAGCAGCTTAGTTGGAGAGACCCCTGAAGCTTTCTTT,CASSLVGETPEAFF
-,TRBV12-3/TRBV12-4,TRBJ1-2,many,TGTGCCAGCAGTTTAGGGACAGTTAACTATGGCTACACCTTC,CASSLGTVNYGYTF
TRBD1,TRBV28,TRBJ2-7,many,TGTGCCAGCAGTCCCCGACAGGGGGACTACGAGCAGTACTTC,CASSPRQGDYEQYF
-,TRBV12-3/TRBV12-4,TRBJ2-7,-,TGTGCCAGCAGCCGCCGGGGACGGGAGTCCTACGAGCAGTACTTC,CASSRRGRESYEQYF
-,TRBV7-6,TRBJ1-5,-,TGTGCCAGCAGCTTAGGTAGAGGAGTCCATCAGCCCCAGCATTTT,CASSLGRGVHQPQHF